Detailed here is one T cell receptor (beta chain). The CDR3 totals 17 residues. The germline V gene has CDR1 LNHDA and CDR2 SQIVND (reference sequence). V lost 3 bases to trimming and J lost 3 bases, with 18 bases between them. The data were produced by immunoSEQ multiplex PCR, yet TCRdb's version contains in-frame clones alone and is incomplete. The sample yields some 300,000 clones, about 87% seen once. The sample originates from a study of blood T cell repertoires in COVID-19. At the level of the study: The cDNA or gDNA used as material had been derived from T cells, B-cell-depleted T cells, or PBMCs.

The clonotype was recovered from a man in his 70s with acute or convalescent COVID-19. Sequencing was done on a sample of peripheral blood. V gene TRBV19 combines with J gene TRBJ1-5; a weak D match, TRBD1 (6 bases). The CDR3 loop is CASSMVRYRDNNQPQHF. The CDR3 DNA reads as TGTGCCAGTAGTATGGTCCGGTACCGGGACAACAATCAGCCCCAGCATTTT.